The clone carrying this TCR beta chain was seen ten or more times. The antigen is not known. Trimming took off 3 bases at V and 5 bases at J, with 10 bases between the two ends. This CDR3 has 13 residues. The source of the sample is a study of neurological immune-mediated disorders. Study-wide results and limits: HTLV-1-associated myelopathy had the most TCR clonal expansion, whereas multiple sclerosis had the least (lower than in healthy controls). There was no clinical or MRI feature that showed an association with the multiple sclerosis repertoire cluster.

With 10-nucleotide random UMIs, 5'RACE was used to make the cDNA. TCRdb re-analysed the 5' RACE reads in MiXCR, keeping a single row per CDR3 protein. The sample carries about 58,000 distinct CDR3 sequences, around 3.4% recorded once. The source material was PBMCs. The chain combines TRBV12-3 or TRBV12-4 with TRBJ2-5, with D unresolved. The clonotype comes from a woman aged 55-69 years with multiple sclerosis. The CDR3 DNA reads TGTGCCAGCAGTTTTGGGCGGCTTGAGACCCAGTACTTC. Its translation is CASSFGRLETQYF.